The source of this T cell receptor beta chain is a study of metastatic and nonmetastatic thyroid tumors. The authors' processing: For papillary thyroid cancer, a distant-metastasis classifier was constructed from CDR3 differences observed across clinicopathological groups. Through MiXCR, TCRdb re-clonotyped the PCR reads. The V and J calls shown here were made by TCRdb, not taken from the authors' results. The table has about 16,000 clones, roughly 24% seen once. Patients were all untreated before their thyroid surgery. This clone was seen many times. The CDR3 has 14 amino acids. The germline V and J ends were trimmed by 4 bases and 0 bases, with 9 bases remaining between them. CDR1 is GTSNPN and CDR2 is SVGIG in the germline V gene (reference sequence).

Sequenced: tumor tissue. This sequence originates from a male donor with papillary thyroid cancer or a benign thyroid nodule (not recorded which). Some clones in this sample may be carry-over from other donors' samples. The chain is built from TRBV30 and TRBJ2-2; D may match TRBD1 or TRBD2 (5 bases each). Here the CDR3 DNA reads TGTGCCTGGATGACAGCGGCGAACACCGGGGAGCTGTTTTTT. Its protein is CAWMTAANTGELFF.